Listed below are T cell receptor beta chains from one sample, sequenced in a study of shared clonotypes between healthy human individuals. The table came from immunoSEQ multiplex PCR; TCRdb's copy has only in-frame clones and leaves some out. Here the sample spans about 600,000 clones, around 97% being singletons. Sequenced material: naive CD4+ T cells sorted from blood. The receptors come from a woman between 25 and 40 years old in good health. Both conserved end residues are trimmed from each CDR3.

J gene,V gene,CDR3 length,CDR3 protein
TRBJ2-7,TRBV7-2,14,ASSLVGGRTAYEQY
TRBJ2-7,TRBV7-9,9,ASSPSYEQY
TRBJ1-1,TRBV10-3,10,AISERGVEAF
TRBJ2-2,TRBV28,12,ASSPEGGARELF
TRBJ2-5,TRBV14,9,ASSRGETQY
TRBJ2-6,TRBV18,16,ASSPPRAGNSGANVLT
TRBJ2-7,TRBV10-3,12,AISDRDSSYEQY
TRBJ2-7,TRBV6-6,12,ASSLTVSSYEQY
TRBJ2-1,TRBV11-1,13,ASSKTSGRHNEQF
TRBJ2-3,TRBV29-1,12,SVDGAGGTDTQY
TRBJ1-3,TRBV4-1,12,ASSQGSGPNTIY
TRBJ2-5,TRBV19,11,ASSDWSQETQY
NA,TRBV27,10,ASSTGSYEQY
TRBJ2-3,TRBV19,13,ASRTPGQGPDTQY